The next 29 T cell receptor beta chains were all read from a single sample in a study of shared clonotypes between healthy human individuals. Measured with immunoSEQ multiplex PCR; TCRdb has only the in-frame clones, and not every one. Of hundreds of thousands of clones listed, roughly 72% are singletons. Sequencing was performed on PBMCs. Receptor source: a woman aged 40 to 55 in good health. Some clones in this sample may be carry-over from other donors' samples.

This clone has more than one count but fewer than ten. The chain is built from TRBV19 and TRBJ2-1, with D possibly being TRBD1 or TRBD2 (5 bases each). CDR1 LNHDA and CDR2 SQIVND come from the germline V gene (reference sequence). The CDR3 runs to 13 residues. V shed 5 bases and J shed 2 bases, with 7 bases lying between them. The DNA of the CDR3 is TGTGCCAGTAGTCCGGGACCCTACAATGAGCAGTTCTTC. It translates to CASSPGPYNEQFF.

About this clone itself: A far bigger clonotype differs at one base, so this is likely a read error. The conserved final phenylalanine or tryptophan is absent from the CDR3, which likely points to a read error. This chain connects TRBV30 to TRBJ1-1, with D possibly being TRBD1 (5 bases). This CDR3 is 12 amino acids long. Trimming pared 0 bases from V and 9 bases from J, leaving 11 bases between. Germline values: CDR1 GTSNPN, CDR2 SVGIG (reference sequence). The CDR3 bases are TGTGCCTGGAGTGTACAGGAGGGAAAAGCTTTCTCT. Translating it yields CAWSVQEGKAFS.

This sequence joins TRBV2 and TRBJ2-5, with 9 bases lining up with TRBD1. This CDR3 is 12 amino acids long. Trimming took 9 bases from V and 3 from J; bases not matched to a gene: 2. Germline loops: CDR1 SNHLY, CDR2 FYNNEI. The CDR3 protein is CASRDREETQYF. As DNA, the CDR3 is TGTGCCAGTCGGGACAGGGAAGAGACCCAGTACTTC.

J is TRBJ1-6 and V is TRBV14; D unclear. The V gene lost 0 bases and the J gene lost 7 bases, with 7 bases spanning the gap. CDR1 and CDR2 from the germline V gene are SGHDN and FVKESK. CDR3 length equals 14 residues. As DNA, the CDR3 is TGTGCCAGCAGCCAAGAAACCCGCAATTCACCCCTCCACTTT. Its protein product is CASSQETRNSPLHF.

Turning to this clone: It is likely a read error, because the conserved phenylalanine at the end of the CDR3 is missing. This sequence joins TRBV25-1 and TRBJ2-7, with 7 bases lining up with TRBD2. The J segment lost 3 bases and the V segment lost 1 base, leaving 0 bases of the junction unmatched. Germline loops: CDR1 MGHDK, CDR2 SYGVNS. This CDR3 region has 13 residues. The CDR3 sequence is CASSEWTSYEQYL. The CDR3, as DNA: TGTGCCAGCAGTGAATGGACTAGCTACGAGCAGTACCTC.

About this clone itself: This sample includes further DNA sequences coding for the same CDR3. The CDR3 loop reads CASSLIGETQYF. The CDR3 region has the DNA TGTGCCAGCAGCTTGATTGGAGAGACCCAGTACTTC. This rearrangement joins TRBV5-6 to TRBJ2-5; no definite D call. The CDR3 totals 12 residues. Germline V gene lookup returns CDR1 SGHDT and CDR2 YYEEEE. Trimming shortened V by 1 base and J by 4 bases, and 5 bases separated the two germline ends. Variable domain in full (rest from reference TRBV5-6 and TRBJ2-5): DAGVTQSPTHLIKTRGQQVTLRCSPKSGHDTVSWYQQALGQGPQFIFQYYEEEERQRGNFPDRFSGHQFPNYSSELNVNALLLGDSALYLCASSLIGETQYFGPGTRLLVL.

The chain links TRBV11-2 to TRBJ1-1; no clear D. The V end was cut by 3 bases, the J end by 4 bases, with 15 bases between. CDR1 SGHAT and CDR2 FQNNGV come from the germline V gene. The CDR3 runs 15 residues. This chain's CDR3 is CASSFDVQEGTEAFF. CDR3 nucleotides: TGTGCCAGCAGCTTTGATGTCCAGGAGGGCACTGAAGCTTTCTTT.

The chain couples TRBV4-3 to TRBJ2-2; D may correspond to TRBD1 or TRBD2 (5 bases each). This CDR3 comprises 15 residues. Between the trimmed V and J ends, which lost 0 bases and 4 bases, there was a span of 9 bases. CDR1 and CDR2 (germline): LGHNA, YSLEER. CDR3 sequence reads: CASSQERGSTGELFF. DNA of the CDR3: TGCGCCAGCAGCCAAGAGAGGGGATCCACCGGGGAGCTGTTTTTT.

The DNA of the CDR3 is TGCGCCAGCAGCTCCCGGGGACAGGGAGGCACTGAAGCTTTCTTT. Translated: CASSSRGQGGTEAFF. The chain has TRBV5-1 and TRBJ1-1, with 9 bases lining up with TRBD1. This CDR3 contains 15 residues. V was clipped by 3 bases and J by 4 bases; unmatched bases: 7. Germline V gene lookup returns CDR1 SGHRS and CDR2 YFSETQ.

Of note for this clone: A much larger clone lies a single base off, so this may be a read error. V is TRBV10-2 and J is TRBJ2-7; TRBD1 might be the D (5 bases). CDR3 size: 11 residues. In germline, CDR1 is WSHSY, CDR2 SAAADI. The CDR3 region has the DNA TGCTCCAGCACCCAGGGCAGCGAGCAGTACTTC. It translates to CSSTQGSEQYF.

About this clone: This likely reflects a read error, since a far larger clone is one base away. This is likely a read error, given that the CDR3 carries no conserved phenylalanine or tryptophan at its end. The CDR3 DNA reads as TGTGCCAGCACAAGGTCCCACGGTGATACGCAGTATCTT. It translates to CASTRSHGDTQYL. The chain couples TRBV27 to TRBJ2-3; no firm D call. Deletions cut 7 bases from V and 6 bases from J, with 14 bases between. Per germline, CDR1 MNHEY and CDR2 SMNVEV (reference sequence). The CDR3 covers 13 residues.

This chain connects TRBV7-3 to TRBJ2-5, with D possibly being TRBD1 or TRBD2 (6 bases each). Trimming left V 0 bases short and J 10 bases short, with 21 bases between. This CDR3 has 16 residues. Germline loops: CDR1 SGHTA, CDR2 FQGTGA. CDR3 sequence reads: CASSLTGPPAEGGQYF. The CDR3 bases are TGTGCCAGCAGCTTAACTGGGCCCCCGGCCGAGGGGGGCCAGTACTTC.

The gene calls are TRBV19 and TRBJ1-1, with 9 nucleotides matching TRBD1. Germline V gene sequence: CDR1 LNHDA, CDR2 SQIVND (reference sequence). This CDR3 comprises 15 residues. V trimming: 5 bases; J trimming: 5 bases; junction bases outside the gene matches: 9. The CDR3 sequence: CASSPRQGVRTEAFF. Written as DNA, the CDR3 is TGTGCCAGTAGTCCCCGACAGGGGGTGAGAACTGAAGCTTTCTTT.

For this clone: This may arise from a read error, as a much more abundant clone is one base away. The chain combines TRBV2 with TRBJ2-7; 7 bases are a match to TRBD1. The CDR3 extends over 15 amino acids. V lost 1 base, J lost 3 bases, and 6 bases stayed unmatched. Germline assignment: CDR1 SNHLY and CDR2 FYNNEI. The CDR3 spells CASSEGWDRDYEQYF. The CDR3 DNA reads as TGTGCCAGCAGTGAAGGATGGGACAGAGACTACGAGCAGTACTTC. Filled out from reference TRBV2 and TRBJ2-7, the complete variable domain reads EPEVTQTPSHQVTQMGQEVILRCVPISNHLYFYWYRQILGQKVEFLVSFYNNEISEKSEIFDDQFSVERPDGSNFTLKIRSTKLEDSAMYFCASSEGWDRDYEQYFGPGTRLTVT.

The chain employs TRBV4-1 and TRBJ2-7; tentatively, D is TRBD2 (6 bases). Deletions cut 0 bases from V and 3 bases from J, with 12 bases between. The germline CDR1 and CDR2 sequences are MGHRA and YSYEKL. This CDR3 contains 15 residues. This CDR3 is CASSQEGGYFYEQYF. For the CDR3, the DNA is TGCGCCAGCAGCCAAGAGGGGGGATACTTCTACGAGCAGTACTTC.

The rearrangement joins TRBV7-9 to TRBJ2-7; D remains ambiguous. The CDR3 runs 12 residues. Germline V gene lookup returns CDR1 SEHNR and CDR2 FQNEAQ (reference sequence). The V gene lost 5 bases and the J gene lost 2 bases, with 7 bases spanning the gap. The CDR3 nucleotides are TGTGCCAGCAGCATCCTACCCTACGAGCAGTACTTC. As protein: CASSILPYEQYF. Full variable domain (missing parts from reference TRBV7-9 and TRBJ2-7): DTGVSQNPRHKITKRGQNVTFRCDPISEHNRLYWYRQTLGQGPEFLTYFQNEAQLEKSRLLSDRFSAERPKGSFSTLEIQRTEQGDSAMYLCASSILPYEQYFGPGTRLTVT.

J is TRBJ2-2 and V is TRBV19; 9 positions agree with TRBD1. Germline values: CDR1 LNHDA, CDR2 SQIVND (reference sequence). V lost 4 bases, J lost 6 bases, and 6 bases stayed unmatched. This CDR3 region has 15 residues. The CDR3 nucleotides are TGTGCCAGTAGTAAGACAGGGGGGGCGCCCGGGGAGCTGTTTTTT. Residues: CASSKTGGAPGELFF.

This clone was found a few times. The rearrangement links TRBV21-1 to TRBJ2-7; the D segment call TRBD2 is taken from the table without a DNA check. TRBV21-1 is classified as a pseudogene. CDR3 length: 16 residues. CDR3: CASNGLAGVSIYEQYF. The CDR3 DNA follows: TGTGCCAGCAACGGACTAGCGGGAGTCTCCATATACGAGCAGTACTTC.

This chain joins TRBV15 and TRBJ2-1; D remains unclear. The CDR3 covers 14 residues. Deletions cut 0 bases from V and 7 bases from J, with 10 bases between. CDR1 and CDR2 (germline): LNHNV, YYDKDF (reference sequence). The CDR3 protein is CATSRESPPNEQFF. CDR3 sequence (DNA): TGTGCCACCAGCAGAGAATCCCCTCCAAATGAGCAGTTCTTC.

This clone occurred a few times. The chain has TRBV28 and TRBJ2-5; TRBD1 matches at 9 bases. The J call may be in error: the DNA end matches TRBJ2-7 better. Looked up from germline, CDR1 is MDHEN and CDR2 is SYDVKM. The CDR3 runs 13 residues. Here the CDR3 reads CASRLQGAGEQYF. For the CDR3, the DNA is TGTGCCAGCAGATTACAGGGGGCGGGCGAGCAGTACTTC.

The chain has TRBV4-1 and TRBJ2-7, with 11 bases identical to TRBD1. CDR3 length equals 15 residues. The V gene end was trimmed by 1 base and the J gene end by 4 bases; junction bases not matched to a gene: 3. In germline, CDR1 is MGHRA, CDR2 YSYEKL. CDR3 in amino acids: CASSQVGQGEYEQYF. CDR3 in DNA: TGCGCCAGCAGCCAAGTGGGACAGGGGGAATACGAGCAGTACTTC.

V usage is TRBV7-9 and J usage is TRBJ2-1, with 9 bases that match TRBD2. Germline CDR1 reads SEHNR; CDR2 reads FQNEAQ (reference sequence). After removal of 1 base from V and 7 bases from J, the junction contained 8 bases not matched to a gene. The CDR3 runs to 16 residues. CDR3 protein: CASSLGGGRALNEQFF. The CDR3 coding sequence is TGTGCCAGCAGCTTAGGAGGCGGGAGGGCCCTGAATGAGCAGTTCTTC.

J is TRBJ1-5 and V is TRBV6-1; a weak D match, TRBD1 (5 bases). CDR3 length equals 15 residues. V was pared by 4 bases and J by 0 bases, with 10 bases between. Per the germline V gene, CDR1 is MNHNS and CDR2 is SASEGT. CDR3 coding DNA: TGTGCCAGCAGTGGGGAGACAGCTAGCAATCAGCCCCAGCATTTT. The encoded protein is CASSGETASNQPQHF.

This chain joins TRBV7-9 and TRBJ2-3; D is possibly TRBD2 (6 bases). The CDR3 extends over 12 amino acids. The V end was cut by 5 bases, the J end by 6 bases, with 9 bases between. Germline CDR1 SEHNR, CDR2 FQNEAQ (reference sequence). For the CDR3, the DNA is TGTGCCAGCAGCGTTGGAGGGGATACGCAGTATTTT. This sequence encodes CASSVGGDTQYF.

The sample holds a few counts of this clone. The chain is built from TRBV10-3 and TRBJ2-1; TRBD2 matches 9 bases. This CDR3 is built from 15 residues. Trimming at V came to 3 bases and at J to 6 bases, leaving 6 bases not matched to a gene. Germline assignment: CDR1 ENHRY and CDR2 SYGVKD. CDR3 in DNA: TGTGCCATCAGTGACGGGATAGCGGGAGTCAATGAGCAGTTCTTC. It codes for CAISDGIAGVNEQFF.

The rearrangement uses TRBV6-1 and TRBJ2-1; 8 positions agree with TRBD1. The V gene's germline CDR1 is MNHNS and CDR2 SASEGT. CDR3 length: 15 amino acids. The J segment lost 4 bases and the V segment lost 7 bases, leaving 9 bases of the junction unmatched. The CDR3, as DNA: TGTGCCAGCACGATGGACAGGGCCTTATACAATGAGCAGTTCTTC. Translating it yields CASTMDRALYNEQFF.

In this sample, this clone turned up many times. The J gene is TRBJ1-4, the V gene TRBV15; TRBD1 matches 11 bases. Losses at the gene ends were 5 bases for V and 8 bases for J; bases not matched to a gene: 7. This CDR3 has 15 residues. Germline V lookup: CDR1 LNHNV, CDR2 YYDKDF (reference sequence). The CDR3 sequence is CATSGRTGGNEKLFF. CDR3 sequence (DNA): TGTGCCACCAGCGGTAGGACAGGGGGCAACGAAAAACTGTTTTTT.

This clone came up many times. This CDR3 is also generated by other DNA sequences in the sample. The chain recombines TRBV15 with TRBJ2-1; TRBD2 matches 12 bases. J gave up 6 bases and V 5 bases, and 5 bases lay outside the gene matches. Germline V gene lookup returns CDR1 LNHNV and CDR2 YYDKDF (reference sequence). The CDR3 runs 15 residues. The CDR3 loop reads CATSERTSGINEQFF. DNA of the CDR3: TGTGCCACCAGCGAGCGGACTAGCGGGATCAATGAGCAGTTCTTC.

Points on this clone: Other nucleotide sequences in the sample specify the same CDR3. This sequence joins TRBV9 and TRBJ2-1, with D uncertain. The CDR3 sequence is 14 residues long. V was shortened by 0 bases and J by 0 bases, with 4 bases between the two germline ends. The germline CDR1 and CDR2 sequences are SGDLS and YYNGEE. The CDR3 here is CASSVASSYNEQFF. CDR3 in DNA: TGTGCCAGCAGCGTAGCTAGCTCCTACAATGAGCAGTTCTTC. The full variable domain, in which reference TRBV9 and TRBJ2-1 provide the parts outside the CDR3, is DSGVTQTPKHLITATGQRVTLRCSPRSGDLSVYWYQQSLDQGLQFLIQYYNGEERAKGNILERFSAQQFPDLHSELNLSSLELGDSALYFCASSVASSYNEQFFGPGTRLTVL.